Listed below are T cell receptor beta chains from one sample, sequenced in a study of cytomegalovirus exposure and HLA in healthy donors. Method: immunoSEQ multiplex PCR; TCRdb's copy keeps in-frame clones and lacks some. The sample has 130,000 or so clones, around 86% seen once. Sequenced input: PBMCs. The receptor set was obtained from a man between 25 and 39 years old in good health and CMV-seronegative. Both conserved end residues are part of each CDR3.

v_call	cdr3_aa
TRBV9	CASSVEGRKRATEAFF
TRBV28	CASSSPGLGGIYGYTF
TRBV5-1	CASSQIREEGIQYF
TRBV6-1	CASSLTRGEPQHF
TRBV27	CASSLSELPGQGGNEQFF
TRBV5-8	CASSLRGDRRPTDTQYF
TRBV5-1	CASSLAPGQGFNEQFF
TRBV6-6	CASSYSERGGKDTQYF
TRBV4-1	CASSQDRASDVAYEQYF
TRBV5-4	CASSLEGQGAETQYF
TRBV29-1	CSVVLAEKQETQYF
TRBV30	CAWRGTGQGEKLFF